This TCR beta chain came from a study of siplizumab effects on memory and regulatory T cells. Study-wide findings and caveats: Alloreactive sequences from unstimulated CD4+ memory cells fell significantly with siplizumab. The naive T cell population seemed more diverse than memory cells and seemed a major contributor to the alloresponse. The authors could not assign a naive or memory phenotype to roughly 75-96% of proliferating CD4+ or CD8+ clones.

Germline CDR1 is SGHNT and CDR2 is YYREEE (reference sequence). The CDR3 loop spans 13 amino acids. Trimming took 0 bases from V and 4 from J, leaving 7 bases between them. Assay: immunoSEQ multiplex PCR; the TCRdb copy retains only in-frame clones and omits some. The sample has approximately 100,000 clones, 93% seen once; the top ten hold roughly 0.17%. This clone was counted once. Its target is unknown. The sample comprised non-Treg CD4+ T cells sorted from blood. The V call is TRBV5-4, the J call TRBJ1-2; D gene uncertain. This receptor was taken from a human donor in good health. The DNA of the CDR3 is TGTGCCAGCAGCTTGGACGAGCGCTATGGCTACACCTTC. Translated: CASSLDERYGYTF.